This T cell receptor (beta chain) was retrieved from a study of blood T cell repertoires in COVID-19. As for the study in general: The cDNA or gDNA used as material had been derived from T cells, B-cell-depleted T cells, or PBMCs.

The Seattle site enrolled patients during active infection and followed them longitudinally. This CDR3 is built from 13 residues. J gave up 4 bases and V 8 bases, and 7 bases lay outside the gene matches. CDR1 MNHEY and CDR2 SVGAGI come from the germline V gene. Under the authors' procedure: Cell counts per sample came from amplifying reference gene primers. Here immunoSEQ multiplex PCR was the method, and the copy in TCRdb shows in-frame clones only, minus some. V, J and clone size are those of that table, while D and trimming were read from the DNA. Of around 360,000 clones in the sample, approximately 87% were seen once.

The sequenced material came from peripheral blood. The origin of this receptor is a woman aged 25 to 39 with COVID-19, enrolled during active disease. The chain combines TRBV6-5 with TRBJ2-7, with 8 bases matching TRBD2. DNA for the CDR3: TGTGCCAGCGAGGGACGCGGGAGGTACGAGCAGTACTTC. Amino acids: CASEGRGRYEQYF.